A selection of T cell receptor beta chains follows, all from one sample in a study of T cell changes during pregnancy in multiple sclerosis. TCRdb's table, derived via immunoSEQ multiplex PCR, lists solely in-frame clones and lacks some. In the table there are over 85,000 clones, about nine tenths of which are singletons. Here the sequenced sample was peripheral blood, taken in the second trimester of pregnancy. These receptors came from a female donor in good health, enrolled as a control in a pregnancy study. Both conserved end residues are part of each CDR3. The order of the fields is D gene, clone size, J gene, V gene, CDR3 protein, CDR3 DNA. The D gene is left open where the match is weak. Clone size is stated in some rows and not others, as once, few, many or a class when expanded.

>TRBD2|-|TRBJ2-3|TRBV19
CASSDRAGAATDTQYF
TGTGCCAGTAGTGATCGAGCGGGGGCCGCCACAGATACGCAGTATTTT
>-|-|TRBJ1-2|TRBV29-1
CSVEQYGYTF
TGCAGCGTTGAGCAGTATGGCTACACCTTC
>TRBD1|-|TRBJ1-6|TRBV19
CATGILGQGRLIDSPLHF
TGTGCTACGGGAATTTTGGGACAGGGGCGACTTATCGATTCACCCCTCCACTTT
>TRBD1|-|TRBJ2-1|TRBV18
CASSPEQGADNEQFF
TGTGCCAGCTCACCCGAGCAGGGGGCGGACAATGAGCAGTTCTTC
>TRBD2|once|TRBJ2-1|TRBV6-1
CASSVRLAGVKFF
TGTGCCAGCAGTGTCAGACTAGCGGGAGTGAAGTTCTTC
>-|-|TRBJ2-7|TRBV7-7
CASSLNRNYEQYF
TGTGCTAGCAGCTTAAACAGAAACTACGAGCAGTACTTC
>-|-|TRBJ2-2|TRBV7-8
CASSSRVVANTGELFF
TGTGCCAGCAGCTCCAGGGTTGTTGCGAACACCGGGGAGCTGTTTTTT
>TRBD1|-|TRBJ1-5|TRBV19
CASSFSGGTSNQPQHF
TGTGCCAGTAGTTTTTCAGGGGGGACGAGCAATCAGCCCCAGCATTTT
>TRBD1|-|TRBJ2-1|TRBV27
CASSSRTGYNEQFF
TGTGCCAGCAGTTCCCGGACAGGCTACAATGAGCAGTTCTTC
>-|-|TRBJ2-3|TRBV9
CASSSRLVGADTQYF
TGTGCCAGCAGCTCCAGACTAGTAGGCGCAGATACGCAGTATTTT
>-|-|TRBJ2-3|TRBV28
CASRGNADTQYF
TGTGCCAGCCGAGGTAACGCAGATACGCAGTATTTT
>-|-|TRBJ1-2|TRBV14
CASSQGVGRAYGYTF
TGTGCCAGCAGCCAAGGTGTAGGGAGGGCCTATGGCTACACCTTC
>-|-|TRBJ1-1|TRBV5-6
CASSPDGIWGNTEAFF
TGTGCCAGCAGCCCGGACGGGATTTGGGGGAACACTGAAGCTTTCTTT
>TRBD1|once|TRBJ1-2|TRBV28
CASNQDRWYGYTF
TGTGCCAGCAACCAGGACAGGTGGTATGGCTACACCTTC
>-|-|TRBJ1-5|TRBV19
CASSMSNSNQPQHF
TGTGCCAGTAGTATGAGTAATAGCAATCAGCCCCAGCATTTT
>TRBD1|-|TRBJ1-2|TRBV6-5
CASSYLADRVGGYTF
TGTGCCAGCAGTTACCTTGCTGACAGGGTTGGCGGCTACACCTTC
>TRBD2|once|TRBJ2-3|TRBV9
CASSPLAGETDTQYF
TGTGCCAGCAGCCCCCTCGCGGGAGAAACAGATACGCAGTATTTT
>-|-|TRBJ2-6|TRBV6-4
CASSQAAPPSGANVLTF
TGTGCCAGCAGCCAGGCCGCTCCCCCCTCTGGGGCCAACGTCCTGACTTTC
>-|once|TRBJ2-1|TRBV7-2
CASSLALASEQFF
TGTGCCAGCAGCTTAGCCTTAGCTAGTGAGCAGTTCTTC
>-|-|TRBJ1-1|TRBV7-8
CASSLNNHGDKAFF
TGTGCCAGCAGCTTAAACAACCACGGGGATAAAGCTTTCTTT
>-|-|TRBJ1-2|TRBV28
CASSLYPLNYGYTF
TGTGCCAGCAGTTTATATCCACTTAACTATGGCTACACCTTC
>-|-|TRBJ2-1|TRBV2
CASSLGEYNDEQFF
TGTGCCAGCAGTCTAGGGGAATACAATGATGAGCAGTTCTTC
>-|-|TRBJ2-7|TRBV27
CAIGSGWGLEQYF
TGTGCCATTGGGTCAGGGTGGGGCCTCGAGCAGTACTTC
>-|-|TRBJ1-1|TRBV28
CASRAGGTEAFF
TGTGCCAGCAGGGCTGGTGGCACTGAAGCTTTCTTT
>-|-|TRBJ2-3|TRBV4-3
CASSQDAREDTQYF
TGCGCCAGCAGCCAAGATGCCAGGGAAGATACGCAGTATTTT
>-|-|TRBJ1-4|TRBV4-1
CASSTTGSTNEKLFF
TGCGCCAGCAGCACCACAGGGAGCACTAATGAAAAACTGTTTTTT
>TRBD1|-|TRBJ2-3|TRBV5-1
CASSRVPDRVGQDTQYF
TGCGCCAGCAGCCGAGTCCCCGACAGGGTGGGGCAGGATACGCAGTATTTT
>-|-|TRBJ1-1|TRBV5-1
CASSLVVIGTEAFF
TGCGCCAGCAGCTTGGTAGTTATTGGCACTGAAGCTTTCTTT
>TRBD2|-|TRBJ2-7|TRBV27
CASSLRTSGRAFPYEQYF
TGTGCCAGCAGTTTAAGGACTAGCGGGAGGGCCTTCCCCTACGAGCAGTACTTC
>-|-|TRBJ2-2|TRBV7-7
CASSLGGGSNTGELFF
TGTGCTAGCAGCTTAGGGGGCGGGAGCAACACCGGGGAGCTGTTTTTT
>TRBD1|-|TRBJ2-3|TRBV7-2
CASSVQGGSTDTQYF
TGTGCCAGCAGCGTCCAAGGGGGCAGCACAGATACGCAGTATTTT
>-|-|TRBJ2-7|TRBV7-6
CASSLDPGGAVLGEQYF
TGTGCCAGCAGCTTAGACCCTGGAGGGGCGGTGTTGGGGGAGCAGTACTTC
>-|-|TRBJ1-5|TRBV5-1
CASSWDSNQPQHF
TGCGCCAGCAGCTGGGACTCCAATCAGCCCCAGCATTTT
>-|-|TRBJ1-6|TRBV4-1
CASSQVLDSPLHF
TGCGCCAGCAGCCAAGTATTAGATTCACCCCTCCACTTT
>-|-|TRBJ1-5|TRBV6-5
CASSPRQGPQHF
TGTGCCAGCAGCCCTCGGCAGGGACCCCAGCATTTT
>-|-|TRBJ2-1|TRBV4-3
CASSQEMGLFYNEQFF
TGCGCCAGCAGCCAAGAGATGGGACTTTTCTACAATGAGCAGTTCTTC
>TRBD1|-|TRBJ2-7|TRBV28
CASSWDRGYEQYF
TGTGCCAGCAGTTGGGACAGGGGCTACGAGCAGTACTTC
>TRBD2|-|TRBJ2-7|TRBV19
CASSSPGLAASYEQYF
TGTGCCAGTAGTTCACCGGGACTAGCGGCCTCCTACGAGCAGTACTTC
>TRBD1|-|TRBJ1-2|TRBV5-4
CASSWDRGPWGGYTF
TGTGCCAGCAGCTGGGACAGGGGGCCCTGGGGTGGCTACACCTTC
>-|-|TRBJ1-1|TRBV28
CASSLRLDSVEAFF
TGTGCCAGCAGTCTTAGACTTGACAGCGTTGAAGCTTTCTTT
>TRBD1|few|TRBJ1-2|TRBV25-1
CASSDSRDRGGGYTF
TGTGCCAGCAGTGACTCCCGGGACAGGGGTGGAGGCTACACCTTC
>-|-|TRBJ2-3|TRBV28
CASSLSTGPDTQYF
TGTGCCAGCAGTTTATCCACAGGGCCAGATACGCAGTATTTT
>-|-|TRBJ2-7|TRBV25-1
CASSDRGYEQYF
TGTGCCAGCAGTGACAGGGGCTACGAGCAGTACTTC
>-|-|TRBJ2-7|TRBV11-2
CASSLDTGISYEQYF
TGTGCCAGCAGCTTAGATACAGGCATCTCCTACGAGCAGTACTTC
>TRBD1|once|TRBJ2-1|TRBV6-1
CASSAYRDRINNEQFF
TGTGCCAGCAGTGCGTACCGGGACAGAATAAACAATGAGCAGTTCTTC
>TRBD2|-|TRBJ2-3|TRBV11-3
CASSRTGGADTQYF
TGTGCCAGCAGCCGAACGGGGGGGGCAGATACGCAGTATTTT
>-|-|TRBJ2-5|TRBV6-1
CASSAGGGQETQYF
TGTGCCAGCAGTGCCGGTGGAGGGCAAGAGACCCAGTACTTC
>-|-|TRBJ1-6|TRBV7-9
CASSLASPPSPLHF
TGTGCCAGCAGCTTAGCGAGTCCACCCTCACCCCTCCACTTT
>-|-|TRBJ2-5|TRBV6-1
CASSDATGQETQYF
TGTGCCAGCAGTGACGCGACAGGTCAAGAGACCCAGTACTTC
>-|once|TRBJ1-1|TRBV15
CATSRDHGLGAFF
TGTGCCACCAGCAGAGATCACGGGTTGGGAGCTTTCTTT
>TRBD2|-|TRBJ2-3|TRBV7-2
CASSLYTSGGVDTQYF
TGTGCCAGCAGCCTCTACACGAGCGGGGGGGTGGATACGCAGTATTTT
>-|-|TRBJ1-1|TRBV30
CAYFRENTEAFF
TGTGCCTACTTCCGGGAGAACACTGAAGCTTTCTTT
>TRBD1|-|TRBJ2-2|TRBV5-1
CASSPGTGGTGELFF
TGCGCCAGCAGCCCGGGGACAGGGGGCACCGGGGAGCTGTTTTTT
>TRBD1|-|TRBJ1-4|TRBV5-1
CASSLDRGSEKLFF
TGCGCCAGCAGCTTGGACAGGGGTAGTGAAAAACTGTTTTTT
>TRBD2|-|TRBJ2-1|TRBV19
CASSYSGTKLNEQFF
TGTGCCAGTAGTTACTCAGGGACTAAATTAAATGAGCAGTTCTTC
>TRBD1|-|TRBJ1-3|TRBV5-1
CASQAGGGNTIYF
TGCGCCAGCCAAGCAGGGGGCGGAAACACCATATATTTT
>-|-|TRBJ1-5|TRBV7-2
CASSLGRVGQPQHF
TGTGCCAGCAGCTTAGGGCGGGTGGGTCAGCCCCAGCATTTT
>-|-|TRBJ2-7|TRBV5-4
CASSFYYEQYF
TGTGCCAGCAGCTTTTACTACGAGCAGTACTTC